Listed below are T cell receptor beta chains from one sample, sequenced in a study of cytomegalovirus exposure and HLA in healthy donors. The method was immunoSEQ multiplex PCR; TCRdb's version includes in-frame clones alone and lacks a portion of them. The repertoire holds approximately 80,000 clones, with roughly 72% as singletons. Sequencing input: PBMCs. The receptors shown here come from a woman aged 40 to 55 in good health and CMV-seropositive. Both conserved end residues are trimmed from each CDR3. Expanded clones are given a class, and other clones once, few, many or no size at all.

NA	TRBV9	ASSGSGTANEKLF
NA	TRBV5-4	ASSLGGGGAGNIQY
few	TRBV10-2	ASSEQENTEAF
NA	TRBV4-1	ASSPDSYNEQF
NA	TRBV6-5	ASSRQGGTEAF
NA	TRBV19	ASSLPSGQISNQPQH
NA	TRBV28	ASSPSQYGYT
NA	TRBV6-6	ASSVQGSGNTIY
NA	TRBV6-5	ASSYRDNQPQH
NA	TRBV18	ASSPDSYNEQF
few	TRBV5-8	ASTWDRASKTQY
few	TRBV5-6	ASSILREPGTTYEQY
NA	TRBV6-5	ASRTTGQGNYGYT
once	TRBV5-1	ASSLVTGMFTDTQY
NA	TRBV6-1	ASRGTSGYNEQF
NA	TRBV6-1	ASRDPRGVGELF
NA	TRBV18	ASSPGTGTNQPQH
NA	TRBV6-1	ASSDLGTSTDTQY
NA	TRBV6-6	ASSYVSYNSPLH
few	TRBV5-6	ASSLGGPYSNQPQH
few	TRBV18	ASSPDPAGLEQY
NA	TRBV2	AGEQGRGVGELF